Listed here is a single TCR beta chain. Its antigen is unknown. Repertoires were generated with immunoSEQ multiplex PCR, while TCRdb's copy carries only in-frame clones and drops some. This sample has 40,000 to 55,000 clones; about 90% occur once, and the top ten carry roughly a sixth. V lost 3 bases and J lost 6, with 14 bases in between. The CDR3 has 14 amino acids. Looked up from germline, CDR1 is MNHEY and CDR2 is SMNVEV (reference sequence). This record comes from a study of OX40 agonist ivuxolimab in advanced cancers. On the study more broadly: Head and neck, renal cell, melanoma or hepatocellular carcinoma were the cancers that dose-escalation patients had. One hepatocellular carcinoma and a couple of cutaneous melanoma patients partially responded.

The study, taken as a whole, reports: Which antigen the expanded peripheral T cells recognized is unknown.

The receptor comes from an adult with an advanced solid tumor such as melanoma, head and neck, liver or kidney cancer. Specimen: CD4+ or CD8+ T cells sorted from blood, collected in a trial of the OX40 agonist ivuxolimab. The V call is TRBV27, the J call TRBJ1-1; D ambiguous. The CDR3 DNA is TGTGCCAGCAGTTTTTATCGGATTATGGCTGAAGCTTTCTTT. It encodes CASSFYRIMAEAFF.